These 22 T cell receptor beta chains were all obtained from the same sample, sequenced in a study of blood T cell repertoires in COVID-19. Produced via immunoSEQ multiplex PCR; TCRdb's table is partial and in-frame only. In the table there are under 300,000 clones, about 82% of which are singletons. Sequenced sample: peripheral blood. The source of these receptors is a man aged 80 or over with acute or convalescent COVID-19.

The V gene is TRBV9, the J gene TRBJ1-1; D is uncertain. V was cut by 3 bases and J by 4 bases, with 7 bases left in between. The CDR3 length is 12 residues. Germline V lookup: CDR1 SGDLS, CDR2 YYNGEE. The DNA of the CDR3 is TGTGCCAGCAGCGGGCGCGGCACTGAAGCTTTCTTT. It is translated as CASSGRGTEAFF.

This sequence joins TRBV28 and TRBJ1-6; 7 positions agree with TRBD1. The CDR3 is 15 amino acids. V lost 6 bases, J lost 10 bases, and 12 bases stayed unmatched. The germline V gene has CDR1 MDHEN and CDR2 SYDVKM. CDR3 residues: CASSSTQGIGSPLHF. The CDR3 nucleotides are TGTGCCAGCAGCTCTACACAGGGGATAGGGTCACCCCTCCACTTT.

This rearrangement joins TRBV7-2 to TRBJ2-7; D perhaps matches TRBD1 (6 bases). Germline-derived CDR1 and CDR2 are SGHTA and FQGNSA. The CDR3 is 14 residues long. Between the trimmed V and J ends, which lost 5 bases and 4 bases, there was a span of 15 bases. CDR3 nucleotides: TGTGCCAGCAGCCTGACGCAGGGGAGTTACGAGCAGTACTTC. Residues: CASSLTQGSYEQYF.

This chain uses TRBV7-2 with TRBJ1-6, with D possibly TRBD1 on 6 matching bases. Germline CDR1 is SGHTA and CDR2 is FQGNSA. V lost 5 bases to trimming and J lost 13 bases, with 24 bases between them. The CDR3 is made up of 16 amino acids. In DNA form, the CDR3 reads TGTGCCAGCAGCCATCGCCCCAGCCCAGGGGAAGGGCCCCTCCACTTT. Its translation: CASSHRPSPGEGPLHF.

The rearrangement links TRBV6-1 to TRBJ2-1, with 7 bases fitting TRBD1. In germline, CDR1 is MNHNS, CDR2 SASEGT. Unmatched junction bases numbered 12, after V lost 1 base and J lost 9 bases. The CDR3 length is 16 residues. The DNA of the CDR3 is TGTGCCAGCAGTGAAGAATATCTGACAGGGACGAGTGAGCAGTTCTTC. Encoded protein: CASSEEYLTGTSEQFF.

CDR3 sequence reads: CASSIFSGTGELFF. The CDR3 DNA is TGTGCCAGCAGCATCTTCTCAGGGACCGGGGAGCTGTTTTTT. This sequence joins TRBV6-5 and TRBJ2-2, with D possibly being TRBD1 (5 bases). Germline assignment: CDR1 MNHEY and CDR2 SVGAGI. V lost 6 bases, J lost 5 bases, and 13 bases lay in between. This CDR3 has 14 residues.

This chain uses TRBV3-1 (or the pseudogene TRBV3-2) with TRBJ2-1, with 12 bases that match TRBD2. This CDR3 contains 17 residues. The V gene's germline CDR1 is LGHDT and CDR2 YNNKEL (reference sequence). J was trimmed by 3 bases and V by 2 bases; bases with no gene match: 5. The CDR3 region is CASSQYLTSGSYNEQFF. Here the CDR3 DNA reads TGTGCCAGCAGCCAATACTTGACTAGCGGGAGCTACAATGAGCAGTTCTTC.

The chain has TRBV9 and TRBJ1-2, with D unclear. Germline V gives CDR1 SGDLS, CDR2 YYNGEE. Trimming took off 3 bases at V and 0 bases at J, with 6 bases between the two ends. CDR3 size: 13 residues. DNA for the CDR3: TGTGCCAGCAGCGCCCCTCCTAACTATGGCTACACCTTC. Translating gives CASSAPPNYGYTF. Together with reference TRBV9 and TRBJ1-2, the CDR3 gives the full variable domain: DSGVTQTPKHLITATGQRVTLRCSPRSGDLSVYWYQQSLDQGLQFLIQYYNGEERAKGNILERFSAQQFPDLHSELNLSSLELGDSALYFCASSAPPNYGYTFGSGTRLTVV.

The gene calls are TRBV6-5 and TRBJ1-2, with TRBD1 as a possible D gene (5 bases). Deletions cut 2 bases from V and 8 bases from J, with 12 bases between. The germline gives CDR1 MNHEY, CDR2 SVGAGI. CDR3 length equals 13 residues. CDR3 bases: TGTGCCAGCAGTTACGCGGGGGTGGGAGGCTACACCTTC. Protein: CASSYAGVGGYTF.

The chain is built from TRBV19 and TRBJ1-1, with TRBD1 identical over 9 bases. The germline V gene encodes CDR1 LNHDA and CDR2 SQIVND (reference sequence). The CDR3 spans 14 residues. V trimming: 7 bases; J trimming: 2 bases; junction bases outside the gene matches: 5. The CDR3 nucleotides are TGTGCCAGTAATAAGGACAGGGGAAACACTGAAGCTTTCTTT. Amino acids: CASNKDRGNTEAFF.

This chain uses TRBV18 with TRBJ2-7; D is unresolved. The V end was cut by 6 bases, the J end by 0 bases, with 9 bases between. This CDR3 is 13 amino acids long. Germline V lookup: CDR1 KGHSH, CDR2 LQKENI. The CDR3 reads CASSGTSSYEQYF. CDR3 nucleotides: TGTGCCAGCTCTGGCACGTCCTCCTACGAGCAGTACTTC.

This clone came up once. The chain has TRBV19 and TRBJ1-5; no definite D call. Trimming took 2 bases from V and 0 from J, leaving 8 bases between them. In germline, CDR1 is LNHDA, CDR2 SQIVND (reference sequence). This CDR3 region has 15 residues. CDR3 protein: CASSIRGISNQPQHF. CDR3 nucleotide sequence: TGTGCCAGTAGTATAAGAGGAATTAGCAATCAGCCCCAGCATTTT.

J is TRBJ1-1 and V is TRBV5-1, with 8 bases lining up with TRBD1. From germline, CDR1 is SGHRS and CDR2 YFSETQ. Trimming took 1 base from V and 3 from J; bases not matched to a gene: 8. The CDR3 covers 16 residues. This CDR3 reads CASSLPSGGADTEAFF. In DNA, the CDR3 is TGCGCCAGCAGCTTGCCATCAGGGGGCGCAGACACTGAAGCTTTCTTT.

The rearrangement joins TRBV28 to TRBJ2-7, with 9 positions matching TRBD1. From germline, CDR1 is MDHEN and CDR2 SYDVKM. The CDR3 has 15 residues. Unmatched junction bases numbered 8, after V lost 6 bases and J lost 2 bases. For the CDR3, the DNA is TGTGCCAGCAGGGGGAACCGGGACAGGGCCTACGAGCAGTACTTC. This encodes CASRGNRDRAYEQYF.

This chain connects TRBV9 to TRBJ1-1, with TRBD1 matching 7 bases. V was clipped by 0 bases and J by 0 bases; unmatched bases: 5. The CDR3 runs 16 residues. Germline V CDR1 and CDR2: SGDLS, YYNGEE. The CDR3 nucleotides are TGTGCCAGCAGCGTAGATCCAGGGGGATTGAACACTGAAGCTTTCTTT. Encoded protein: CASSVDPGGLNTEAFF.

The J gene is TRBJ2-7, the V gene TRBV28, with TRBD1 matching over 12 bases. With 2 bases clipped from V and 2 bases from J, the junction kept 4 bases outside the gene matches. This CDR3 is built from 16 residues. The germline gives CDR1 MDHEN, CDR2 SYDVKM. DNA of the CDR3: TGTGCCAGCAGTTTAGGGGGACAGGGGGCGGCCTACGAGCAGTACTTC. This gives the protein CASSLGGQGAAYEQYF.

A few counts support this clone. This sequence joins TRBV20-1 and TRBJ1-1, with a possible D match to TRBD1 (5 bases). CDR1 and CDR2 from the germline V gene are DFQATT and SNEGSKA (reference sequence). The CDR3 length is 10 residues. The V gene lost 4 bases and the J gene lost 7 bases, with 7 bases spanning the gap. CDR3 in amino acids: CSATGNEAFF. The CDR3 nucleotides read TGCAGTGCTACAGGGAATGAAGCTTTCTTT.

The rearrangement links TRBV25-1 to TRBJ1-4; weak D call: TRBD1 (6 bases). The CDR3 is made up of 16 amino acids. Trimming left V 5 bases short and J 0 bases short, with 13 bases between. Germline CDR1 and CDR2: MGHDK and SYGVNS. Here the CDR3 reads CASSPPDRPTNEKLFF. CDR3 nucleotides: TGTGCCAGCAGTCCCCCGGACAGACCAACTAATGAAAAACTGTTTTTT. The full variable domain, completed using reference TRBV25-1 and TRBJ1-4, is EADIYQTPRYLVIGTGKKITLECSQTMGHDKMYWYQQDPGMELHLIHYSYGVNSTEKGDLSSESTVSRIRTEHFPLTLESARPSHTSQYLCASSPPDRPTNEKLFFGSGTQLSVL.

The gene calls are TRBV14 and TRBJ2-7; 10 bases agree with TRBD1. CDR3 size: 14 residues. Trimming took 4 bases from V and 0 from J; bases not matched to a gene: 0. The germline V gene encodes CDR1 SGHDN and CDR2 FVKESK. CDR3 amino acids: CASSRTGGSYEQYF. CDR3 in DNA: TGTGCCAGCAGCCGGACAGGGGGCTCCTACGAGCAGTACTTC.

The chain combines TRBV27 with TRBJ2-7, with 14 bases fitting TRBD2. Germline lookup yields CDR1 MNHEY and CDR2 SMNVEV (reference sequence). The ends lost 2 bases at V and 7 bases at J; junction bases unmatched: 7. This CDR3 spans 16 amino acids. CDR3 bases: TGTGCCAGCAGTTTAAGGGGACTAGCGGGAGAGCGGGAGCAGTACTTC. It is translated as CASSLRGLAGEREQYF.

This clone was picked up one time. The chain carries TRBV5-1 and TRBJ2-1, with 9 nucleotides matching TRBD1. The CDR3 has 16 residues. Germline CDR1 is SGHRS and CDR2 is YFSETQ. Losses at the gene ends were 4 bases for V and 6 bases for J; bases not matched to a gene: 11. The CDR3 loop reads CASSTGQGHISNEQFF. The CDR3 DNA follows: TGCGCCAGCAGCACCGGACAGGGGCATATCAGCAATGAGCAGTTCTTC.

The chain recombines TRBV18 with TRBJ1-1; D may be TRBD1 (5 bases). V was cut by 6 bases and J by 5 bases, with 16 bases left in between. CDR1 is KGHSH, CDR2 LQKENI, per germline. The CDR3 consists of 14 residues. In DNA form, the CDR3 reads TGTGCCAGCTCCCCGACAGTGGAGGGGACTGAAGCTTTCTTT. This translates into CASSPTVEGTEAFF.